One sample yielded the 11 T cell receptor beta chains listed below, sequenced in a study of T cell repertoires in cytomegalovirus infection. The antigens of these receptors remain unknown. MiXCR, applied by TCRdb to the reads, yields one record per CDR3 protein. The sample consists of approximately 770,000 distinct CDR3 sequences, 25% to 30% of them appearing once. Sequencing used cultured CD8+ T cells from PBMCs, obtained from culture after CMV antigen stimulation. These TCRs come from a human donor in good health (CMV status not recorded). Some clones in this sample may be carry-over from other donors' samples.

V and J are TRBV27 and TRBJ2-2; a possible D gene is TRBD2 (5 bases). This CDR3 comprises 14 residues. V was cut by 6 bases and J by 4 bases, with 12 bases left in between. The germline gives CDR1 MNHEY, CDR2 SMNVEV (reference sequence). The CDR3 protein is CASSPGRGTGELFF. The CDR3 nucleotides are TGTGCCAGCAGCCCAGGCCGGGGCACCGGGGAGCTGTTTTTT.

At least ten counts were recorded for this clonotype. This chain connects TRBV19 to TRBJ2-5; D is unclear. Trimming took off 3 bases at V and 5 bases at J, with 4 bases between the two ends. Germline V gene lookup returns CDR1 LNHDA and CDR2 SQIVND (reference sequence). The CDR3 consists of 11 residues. CDR3 loop: CASSIMETQYF. CDR3 sequence (DNA): TGTGCCAGTAGTATTATGGAGACCCAGTACTTC. Variable domain in full (rest from reference TRBV19 and TRBJ2-5): DGGITQSPKYLFRKEGQNVTLSCEQNLNHDAMYWYRQDPGQGLRLIYYSQIVNDFQKGDIAEGYSVSREKKESFPLTVTSAQKNPTAFYLCASSIMETQYFGPGTRLLVL.

CDR3 in DNA: TGTGCCAGCAGTTACGGGGGACGAAGCAATCAGCCCCAGCATTTT. Its protein is CASSYGGRSNQPQHF. V and J are TRBV27 and TRBJ1-5; possibly TRBD1 for D (5 bases). This CDR3 contains 15 residues. V dropped 4 bases and J dropped 1 base, with 11 bases sitting between them. Germline CDR1 is MNHEY and CDR2 is SMNVEV (reference sequence).

In DNA form, the CDR3 reads TGTGCCAGCAGGCGCCGGGACAGGGAGAGGGATAACTATGGCTACACCTTC. Amino acids: CASRRRDRERDNYGYTF. The chain uses TRBV7-6 and TRBJ1-2; 9 nucleotides agree with TRBD1. This CDR3 contains 17 residues. The germline V gene has CDR1 SGHVS and CDR2 FNYEAQ. The V gene end was trimmed by 6 bases and the J gene end by 1 base; junction bases not matched to a gene: 12.

The sample holds a few counts of this clonotype. The chain is built from TRBV20-1 and TRBJ2-3, with D possibly being TRBD2 (7 bases). Trimming shortened V by 4 bases and J by 5 bases, and 16 bases separated the two germline ends. In germline, CDR1 is DFQATT, CDR2 SNEGSKA (reference sequence). The CDR3 runs to 14 residues. CDR3 DNA: TGCAGTGCTATAGGGGGGGGGGCCCAAGATACGCAGTATTTT. It codes for CSAIGGGAQDTQYF.

This clonotype occurred a few times. V and J are TRBV6-5 and TRBJ2-2; D might be TRBD1 (6 bases). V was clipped by 5 bases and J by 4 bases, with 14 bases between them. CDR3 length: 15 amino acids. Germline CDR1 is MNHEY and CDR2 is SVGAGI. CDR3 nucleotide sequence: TGTGCCAGCAGTCCCGGGACATCCGTCACCGGGGAGCTGTTTTTT. Translated: CASSPGTSVTGELFF.

The CDR3 DNA reads as TGTGCCAGTAGTATATCGAGGGGTACCGTTTCACCCCTCCACTTT. Encoded protein: CASSISRGTVSPLHF. This chain uses TRBV19 with TRBJ1-6; a possible D gene is TRBD1 (5 bases). The CDR3 length is 15 residues. The germline gives CDR1 LNHDA, CDR2 SQIVND (reference sequence). The germline V and J ends were trimmed by 2 bases and 9 bases, with 14 bases remaining between them.

This chain joins TRBV12-3 or TRBV12-4 and TRBJ1-1; possibly TRBD1 for D (5 bases). V shed 6 bases and J shed 5 bases, with 19 bases lying between them. The CDR3 is made up of 15 amino acids. DNA of the CDR3: TGTGCCAGCAGCCCAACAGGTGTAATGAGTACTGAAGCTTTCTTT. This gives the protein CASSPTGVMSTEAFF.

This clonotype was observed at least ten times. The J gene is TRBJ1-5, the V gene TRBV19; D uncertain. Trimming removed 3 bases at V and 3 bases at J, with 12 bases between. Per the germline V gene, CDR1 is LNHDA and CDR2 is SQIVND (reference sequence). CDR3 size: 15 residues. The CDR3 DNA reads as TGTGCCAGTAGTATGCGAGGGCGATTCAATCAGCCCCAGCATTTT. This codes for CASSMRGRFNQPQHF.

This clonotype showed up just a few times. The chain recombines TRBV19 with TRBJ1-6; 8 nucleotides agree with TRBD1. Germline CDR1 LNHDA, CDR2 SQIVND (reference sequence). V was pared by 3 bases and J by 6 bases, with 10 bases of the junction left unmatched. The CDR3 sequence is 17 residues long. The CDR3: CASSIHGQGSGNSPLHF. Written as DNA, the CDR3 is TGTGCCAGTAGTATCCATGGACAGGGCAGCGGTAATTCACCCCTCCACTTT.

With respect to this clonotype: The junction and the germline gene differ at one end; a read error may be behind it. This rearrangement joins TRBV9 to TRBJ2-3; TRBD2 agrees at 8 bases. Germline V gene data show CDR1 as SGDLS and CDR2 as YYNGEE. The CDR3 spans 16 residues. In DNA form, the CDR3 reads TGTGCCAGCAGCGTAGCGGCGGGGGGCCCTACAGGTACGCAGTATTTT. Protein sequence: CASSVAAGGPTGTQYF.